This T cell receptor beta chain was recovered during a study of post-analysis software for immune sequencing data (dated by TCRdb to the mid-2010s). Study-wide context: Disease courses on record covered relapsing-remitting, secondary progressive and progressive-relapsing multiple sclerosis, though some patients had no subtype annotation. A subset of samples was prepared in parallel using single-end sample barcoding, then pooled and co-amplified after Illumina adapter ligation. Patient repertoires were compared against roughly 12 previously published healthy control repertoires from donors aged roughly 6 to 28 years.

The library was made by PCR. TCRdb lists the instrument as Illumina HiSeq 2500. To reduce PCR and sequencing biases, unique molecular identifiers were built into the TCR beta cDNA libraries. Per 1 to 10 million input T cells, some 500,000 cDNA molecules were obtained, such that each molecule approximated one T cell. Patient libraries were prepared and sequenced with the same protocol used for the earlier healthy control dataset. Samples belonging to the same batch were prepared together, multiplexed and sequenced on a shared HiSeq lane. The study's own analysis went as follows. Raw barcoded reads were processed with MIGEC, discarding single-read molecular identifier groups before consensus assembly and CDR3 extraction. Clonotype tables were post-analysed with VDJtools, normalizing diversity by down-sampling all datasets to the smallest sample size. Repertoire overlap clustering matched CDR3 amino acid but not nucleotide sequences to correct batch-related cross-sample contamination. TCRdb took the public reads, trimmed them with fastp at Q25, ran MiXCR for clone calling and kept in-frame beta chains. Rows merge per CDR3 protein into single entries with the most common DNA and genes. The V and J calls, along with clone size, are taken from TCRdb and not from the paper's own processing. Counted in this sample were hundreds of thousands of distinct CDR3 sequences; 30% of them appeared once. The ten largest clonotypes hold more than 0.55% of the sample.

General conclusions and limits of the study: The control group was slightly older than the multiple sclerosis patient group. Compared with controls, multiple sclerosis patients had significantly lower normalized Chao1 diversity, a finding suggesting substantial peripheral T-cell clonal expansion. Four to six TRBV segments, including TRBV5-6, TRBV5-1 and TRBV20-1, were significantly more frequent in patients than controls. Direct clustering with F measure showed strong co-clustering of samples prepared in the same batch, prompting a batch-effect correction.

CDR1 and CDR2 are read off the germline V gene as SNHLY and FYNNEI. Taken from cysteine to phenylalanine, the CDR3 has 15 residues. Just CDR3 DNA is preserved here, 45 bases in frame from base 1. The germline V and J ends show losses of 10 bases and 4 bases respectively, and no gene match explains 13 bases of the junction. Comment on this clonotype: What this receptor recognizes is not known. It has no much larger one-base neighbor in the sample; base qualities were not kept.

TCR beta repertoires were profiled from peripheral blood of some 13 young patients with multiple sclerosis to demonstrate the VDJtools post-analysis software. The multiple sclerosis patients were children and adolescents ranging in age from roughly 6 to 15 years. The sample comprised blood. This TCR derives from a girl between 10 and 17 years old with multiple sclerosis. Here the chain combines TRBV2 and TRBJ2-7; TRBD2 matches 10 bases in the middle. The sequence in DNA is TGTGCCATCCTTCGGAGCGGGAGGGCCACGTACGAGCAGTACTTC. This is translated as CAILRSGRATYEQYF.